This is a list of T cell receptor beta chains from one sample in a study of T cells in Graves' hyperthyroidism and ophthalmopathy. TCRdb re-called the multiplex PCR reads with MiXCR, one entry per CDR3 protein. The sample lists fewer than 400,000 distinct CDR3 sequences, just under 25% occurring once. The sample comprised blood. The receptors derive from a man in his forties or fifties with Graves' hyperthyroidism. Each CDR3 is given with its conserved first and last residue. D genes are given only for firm matches.

v_gene	d_gene	j_gene	CDR3aa
TRBV5-1	NA	TRBJ2-2	CASSIVAGELFF
TRBV20-1	NA	TRBJ2-7	CSARAATHVYEQYF
TRBV12-3/TRBV12-4	TRBD1	TRBJ1-2	CASSPTRGAGGYTF
TRBV18	TRBD1	TRBJ2-7	CASSGTDSYEQYF
TRBV20-1	TRBD2	TRBJ2-1	CSPEREVGVEQFF
TRBV5-5	NA	TRBJ1-5	CASRTGSDLAQPQHF
TRBV18	NA	TRBJ2-3	CASSSPGTPDTQYF
TRBV10-3	NA	TRBJ2-1	CAIRNQSSEQFF
TRBV7-8	TRBD2	TRBJ2-1	CASSYGLAGYNEQFF
TRBV30	TRBD1	TRBJ1-1	CAWRRDRGEAFF
TRBV2	NA	TRBJ2-5	CASSEYLQETQYF
TRBV6-1	TRBD2	TRBJ2-1	CASSSTSGTTRFSYNEQFF
TRBV19	NA	TRBJ2-3	CASSIWPRDTDTQYF
TRBV2	NA	TRBJ2-1	CAATRDGGPFQFF
TRBV6-2/TRBV6-3	NA	TRBJ1-5	CASSLQGSYQPQHF
TRBV11-2	NA	TRBJ2-3	CASSLDSYLTSTDTQYF
TRBV7-9	TRBD1	TRBJ1-1	CASRPRDRGRGSMNTEAFF
TRBV11-3	NA	TRBJ2-1	CASSLGISSYNEQFF
TRBV30	NA	TRBJ2-5	CALSGSGRETQYF
TRBV29-1	TRBD1	TRBJ2-5	CSFLRGRETQYF
TRBV28	NA	TRBJ2-7	CASESAGYEQYF
TRBV6-1	TRBD2	TRBJ2-5	CASKTGLAGVGETQYF
TRBV6-5	TRBD2	TRBJ2-7	CASSYASGISYEQYF
TRBV27	TRBD1	TRBJ2-1	CASSLQGQGNEQFF
TRBV20-1	NA	TRBJ1-5	CSARVSQGHNQPQHF
TRBV12-5	NA	TRBJ2-1	CASGPGWSGSYNEQFF
TRBV20-1	NA	TRBJ1-2	CSARANNREGGYTF
TRBV12-3/TRBV12-4	NA	TRBJ1-1	CASSSVDKRAEAFF
TRBV28	NA	TRBJ2-7	CASSLSSQGSSYEQYF
TRBV19	NA	TRBJ2-1	CASRTGPEENEQFF
TRBV27	TRBD2	TRBJ2-3	CASSSRLAGVGDTQYF
TRBV4-1	TRBD1	TRBJ2-3	CASSQPVGQGKIDTQYF
TRBV11-2	NA	TRBJ2-7	CASSTHRDEQYF
TRBV12-3/TRBV12-4	NA	TRBJ2-7	CASSLEENYEQYF
TRBV20-1	NA	TRBJ2-7	CSARDNGGTYEQYF
TRBV3-1	NA	TRBJ2-7	CASSPTTSYEQYF
TRBV29-1	NA	TRBJ1-2	CSVEDLPPNYGYTF
TRBV7-9	TRBD2	TRBJ2-3	CASSSGQLAEFTDTQYF
TRBV6-5	TRBD1	TRBJ2-3	CASSYSTTGIGQGTDTQYF